These 13 T cell receptor beta chains were all obtained from the same sample, sequenced in a study of beta chain features in type 1 diabetes. cDNA synthesis used the whole RNA isolate, giving expressed TCRB sequences. The protocol was immunoSEQ multiplex PCR, while the TCRdb copy is restricted to in-frame clones and leaves out a portion. The sample yields more than 60,000 clones, about 61% seen once. Sequenced input: Tregs from blood. The receptor source for this set is a woman between 18 and 29 years old in good health.

The chain combines TRBV4-3 with TRBJ1-2, with TRBD1 matching 7 bases. Germline CDR1 is LGHNA and CDR2 is YSLEER. The CDR3 extends over 15 amino acids. The V and J ends lost 3 bases and 2 bases, in that order; junction bases with no gene match: 6. CDR3 nucleotides: TGCGCCAGCAGCCAGAATCCGGGACAGAACTATGGCTACACCTTC. It codes for CASSQNPGQNYGYTF.

This clone was counted a single time. This sequence joins TRBV6-1 and TRBJ1-1; D unresolved. The V gene's germline CDR1 is MNHNS and CDR2 SASEGT. The CDR3 has 12 residues. V dropped 8 bases and J dropped 1 base, with 8 bases sitting between them. CDR3 residues: CASSLANTEAFF. The CDR3, as DNA: TGTGCCAGCTCCCTGGCGAACACTGAAGCTTTCTTT.

This clone was recorded a few times. The V gene is TRBV29-1, the J gene TRBJ2-7; perhaps TRBD1 as D (5 bases). The V end was cut by 7 bases, the J end by 2 bases, with 9 bases between. Per the germline V gene, CDR1 is SQVTM and CDR2 is ANQGSEA. The CDR3 sequence is 11 residues long. The CDR3 sequence is CSARTTYEQYF. The CDR3 bases are TGCAGCGCGCGGACAACCTACGAGCAGTACTTC.

The V gene is TRBV5-1, the J gene TRBJ2-2; 10 bases are a match to TRBD2. This CDR3 is built from 17 residues. J was trimmed by 2 bases and V by 3 bases; bases with no gene match: 7. Germline assignment: CDR1 SGHRS and CDR2 YFSETQ. The CDR3 region has the DNA TGCGCCAGCAGCTCAACGGGACTAGCGACTAACACCGGGGAGCTGTTTTTT. The encoded protein is CASSSTGLATNTGELFF.

This chain connects TRBV2 to TRBJ2-6; the D gene is possibly TRBD2 (5 bases). This CDR3 is 15 amino acids long. V dropped 4 bases and J dropped 2 bases, with 9 bases sitting between them. The V gene's germline CDR1 is SNHLY and CDR2 FYNNEI. The CDR3 region has the DNA TGTGCCAGCAGTGGATGGGGAGCTGGGGCCAACGTCCTGACTTTC. This gives the protein CASSGWGAGANVLTF.

The chain employs TRBV30 and TRBJ2-7; tentative D call: TRBD1 (5 bases). Germline CDR1 GTSNPN, CDR2 SVGIG (reference sequence). V was pared by 4 bases and J by 4 bases, with 11 bases between. The CDR3 length is 12 residues. This chain's CDR3 is CAWTDSRYEQYF. Here the CDR3 DNA reads TGTGCCTGGACCGACAGTCGATACGAGCAGTACTTC.

This clone has only a few counts. The chain has TRBV2 and TRBJ1-5, with D perhaps matching TRBD1 (6 bases). Germline-derived CDR1 and CDR2 are SNHLY and FYNNEI. V lost 2 bases to trimming and J lost 4 bases, with 15 bases between them. The CDR3 loop spans 16 amino acids. CDR3 region: CASSESRTATNQPQHF. The CDR3 DNA follows: TGTGCCAGCAGTGAATCGAGGACAGCAACTAATCAGCCCCAGCATTTT.

The chain uses TRBV29-1 and TRBJ2-7, with D maybe TRBD2 (5 bases). V gave up 7 bases and J gave up 0 bases, with 16 bases separating them. The CDR3 is made up of 14 amino acids. Germline CDR1 is SQVTM and CDR2 is ANQGSEA. This CDR3 reads CSAFSGFSSYEQYF. The CDR3, as DNA: TGCAGCGCGTTTTCGGGGTTTAGCTCCTACGAGCAGTACTTC.

The chain carries TRBV18 and TRBJ2-2; 7 nucleotides match TRBD2. The CDR3 is 16 residues long. V was clipped by 4 bases and J by 5 bases; unmatched bases: 10. Germline V gene sequence: CDR1 KGHSH, CDR2 LQKENI. The CDR3 region is CASSLRESTLTGELFF. The DNA of the CDR3 is TGTGCCAGCTCACTGCGGGAGAGCACACTAACCGGGGAGCTGTTTTTT.

The V call is TRBV18, the J call TRBJ2-2; 7 nucleotides line up with TRBD2. Germline V gene data show CDR1 as KGHSH and CDR2 as LQKENI. Trimming at V came to 4 bases and at J to 2 bases, leaving 7 bases not matched to a gene. CDR3 length equals 16 residues. The DNA of the CDR3 is TGTGCCAGCTCACGTGGGCTAGCGGTAAACACCGGGGAGCTGTTTTTT. This codes for CASSRGLAVNTGELFF.

V and J are TRBV6-5 and TRBJ2-1; 10 bases are shared with TRBD2. The CDR3 is 15 residues long. Germline assignment: CDR1 MNHEY and CDR2 SVGAGI. V shed 5 bases, J shed 6 bases, and the junction held 7 bases outside the gene matches. The CDR3 spells CASSRSGLAFNEQFF. The CDR3 nucleotides read TGTGCCAGCAGTAGGTCGGGACTAGCGTTCAATGAGCAGTTCTTC.

J is TRBJ1-2 and V is TRBV6-5, with 8 bases fitting TRBD1. This CDR3 is 14 amino acids long. V shed 6 bases, J shed 4 bases, and the junction held 7 bases outside the gene matches. CDR1 MNHEY and CDR2 SVGAGI come from the germline V gene. The DNA for the CDR3 is TGTGCCAGCAGCCAGTACAGGGGGAGCTATGGCTACACCTTC. Translation gives CASSQYRGSYGYTF.

This clone has more than one count but fewer than ten. The chain links TRBV4-2 to TRBJ2-3; 12 bases are a match to TRBD2. CDR3 length: 16 residues. In germline, CDR1 is LGHNA, CDR2 YNFKEQ. With 0 bases clipped from V and 7 bases from J, the junction kept 5 bases outside the gene matches. This chain's CDR3 is CASSQELAGGRYTQYF. The CDR3 DNA is TGTGCCAGCAGCCAAGAACTAGCGGGGGGAAGGTATACGCAGTATTTT.